This T cell receptor beta chain is from a study of blood T cells in healthy people across ages. Study outcomes and limitations: The unknown donor CMV status may have confounded expanded clonotype changes. Diversity of TCR beta per million T cells declined in a roughly linear way with age.

Primers used in a second PCR of roughly 7 to 12 cycles were a sample-barcoded 5' primer and a J-beta primer mix. TCRdb re-called the 5' RACE reads through MiXCR, storing one row per CDR3 protein. The repertoire holds some 1.5 million distinct CDR3 sequences, with 40% to 45% as singletons. With respect to this clonotype: Its antigen is undetermined.

V gave up 8 bases and J gave up 7 bases, with 20 bases separating them. Germline V gene sequence: CDR1 PRHDT, CDR2 FYEKMQ (reference sequence). The CDR3 is made up of 14 amino acids. The TCR originated in a woman between 18 and 29 years old in good health. Sequencing input: blood. This rearrangement joins TRBV13 to TRBJ1-1; perhaps TRBD1 as D (6 bases). CDR3 region: CASDVGGPGGEAFF. The CDR3 DNA follows: TGTGCCAGCGACGTTGGGGGGCCCGGGGGTGAAGCTTTCTTT. Complete variable domain (other parts from reference TRBV13 and TRBJ1-1): AAGVIQSPRHLIKEKRETATLKCYPIPRHDTVYWYQQGPGQDPQFLISFYEKMQSDKGSIPDRFSAQQFSDYHSELNMSSLELGDSALYFCASDVGGPGGEAFFGQGTRLTVV.